One and the same sample provided the 17 T cell receptor beta chains below, sequenced in a study of cytotoxic CD8 clonotypes in ibrutinib-treated CLL. Sequenced by immunoSEQ multiplex PCR; TCRdb stores in-frame clones only, minus some. This sample has some 130,000 clones; 80% to 90% occur once, and the top ten carry 2.5% to 3.5%. Source: PBMCs, taken after 24 months of ibrutinib treatment. Receptor source: a human donor with chronic lymphocytic leukemia.

V gene TRBV19 combines with J gene TRBJ1-1; tentative D call: TRBD1 (6 bases). The germline CDR1 and CDR2 sequences are LNHDA and SQIVND (reference sequence). The ends were cut back, 3 bases at V and 1 base at J, with 12 bases in the middle. The CDR3 loop spans 15 amino acids. The CDR3 loop is CASSMGAGPNTEAFF. The CDR3 nucleotides read TGTGCCAGTAGTATGGGGGCTGGGCCGAACACTGAAGCTTTCTTT.

V is TRBV5-1 and J is TRBJ2-3, with D possibly being TRBD2 (5 bases). V was cut by 5 bases and J by 0 bases, with 10 bases left in between. The germline V gene encodes CDR1 SGHRS and CDR2 YFSETQ. This CDR3 contains 14 residues. The chain's CDR3 is CASREEGSTDTQYF. CDR3 coding DNA: TGCGCCAGCAGGGAAGAGGGAAGCACAGATACGCAGTATTTT.

This rearrangement joins TRBV2 to TRBJ2-4, with D unresolved. CDR3 length: 16 amino acids. Between the trimmed V and J ends, which lost 2 bases and 0 bases, there was a span of 11 bases. Germline CDR1 reads SNHLY; CDR2 reads FYNNEI. CDR3 nucleotide sequence: TGTGCCAGCAGTGAACGGATAGGGTTAGCCAAAAACATTCAGTACTTC. Protein sequence: CASSERIGLAKNIQYF.

This clone was observed once. The genes are TRBV9 and TRBJ1-1; weak D call: TRBD1 (5 bases). The CDR3 has 14 residues. Germline V lookup: CDR1 SGDLS, CDR2 YYNGEE. The V end lost 3 bases, the J end lost 2 bases, and 11 bases lay between the germline ends. The CDR3 DNA follows: TGTGCCAGCAGCGCGTGGGACTCAAACACTGAAGCTTTCTTT. Amino acid sequence: CASSAWDSNTEAFF.

V usage is TRBV7-5 and J usage is TRBJ1-3; no DNA check was done on the table's D call, TRBD1. TRBV7-5 has pseudogene status. This CDR3 spans 16 amino acids. CDR3 loop: CVRSKRQGKRGNTIYF. The CDR3 nucleotides are TGTGTCAGAAGCAAAAGACAGGGCAAACGGGGAAACACCATATATTTT.

This chain's CDR3 is CASSDGEGNIQYF. The CDR3 region has the DNA TGTGCCAGCAGTGACGGGGAGGGGAACATTCAGTACTTC. The chain carries TRBV6-1 and TRBJ2-4, with 7 nucleotides matching TRBD2. Losses at the gene ends were 3 bases for V and 7 bases for J; bases not matched to a gene: 3. The CDR3 is 13 amino acids. Germline CDR1 reads MNHNS; CDR2 reads SASEGT.

The gene calls are TRBV19 and TRBJ2-2, with 9 bases identical to TRBD1. CDR1 is LNHDA and CDR2 is SQIVND in the germline V gene (reference sequence). V shed 5 bases, J shed 1 base, and the junction held 14 bases outside the gene matches. This CDR3 is 19 amino acids long. The CDR3 region has the DNA TGTGCCAGTAGTCGGGGACAGGGATCGTATTCGGGGAACACCGGGGAGCTGTTTTTT. This codes for CASSRGQGSYSGNTGELFF.

The V gene is TRBV5-1, the J gene TRBJ1-1, with D possibly TRBD1 on 6 matching bases. The CDR3 length is 12 residues. V was pared by 2 bases and J by 10 bases, with 12 bases between. Germline CDR1 SGHRS, CDR2 YFSETQ. CDR3 amino acids: CASSLEPGVAFF. CDR3 DNA sequence: TGCGCCAGCAGCTTAGAACCAGGGGTAGCTTTCTTT.

The chain combines TRBV2 with TRBJ1-1, with D possibly matching TRBD1 (6 bases). CDR3 length: 16 residues. Deletions cut 7 bases from V and 0 bases from J, with 18 bases between. Germline CDR1 is SNHLY and CDR2 is FYNNEI. CDR3 DNA: TGTGCCAGCATGGGTGATGGGGGGCTGGTGAACACTGAAGCTTTCTTT. As protein: CASMGDGGLVNTEAFF. The full variable domain, completed using reference TRBV2 and TRBJ1-1, is EPEVTQTPSHQVTQMGQEVILRCVPISNHLYFYWYRQILGQKVEFLVSFYNNEISEKSEIFDDQFSVERPDGSNFTLKIRSTKLEDSAMYFCASMGDGGLVNTEAFFGQGTRLTVV.

The chain carries TRBV6-5 and TRBJ2-3; no firm D call. Germline-derived CDR1 and CDR2 are MNHEY and SVGAGI. CDR3 size: 15 residues. The germline V and J ends were trimmed by 2 bases and 0 bases, with 9 bases remaining between them. The CDR3 is CASSYRAISTDTQYF. CDR3 in DNA: TGTGCCAGCAGTTACCGGGCCATTAGCACAGATACGCAGTATTTT.

In its sample, this clone was seen a few times. CDR3 sequence (DNA): TGTGCCAGCAGGGGACTAGCGGCACACACCGGGGAGCTGTTTTTT. Translated: CASRGLAAHTGELFF. The chain links TRBV2 to TRBJ2-2; 11 nucleotides match TRBD2. Germline V lookup: CDR1 SNHLY, CDR2 FYNNEI. Trimming cost V 6 bases and J 3 bases; bases outside gene matches: 3. This CDR3 has 15 residues.

The chain couples TRBV5-6 to TRBJ1-6; no reliable D call. The CDR3 has 15 amino acids. Trimming took off 1 base at V and 1 base at J, with 6 bases between the two ends. In germline, CDR1 is SGHDT, CDR2 YYEEEE. CDR3 in amino acids: CASSLRWSYNSPLHF. The DNA for the CDR3 is TGTGCCAGCAGCTTGAGGTGGTCCTATAATTCACCCCTCCACTTT.

This clone appeared once. The chain uses TRBV9 and TRBJ2-3; D is possibly TRBD1 or TRBD2 (5 bases each). Trimming took 3 bases from V and 1 from J, leaving 15 bases between them. CDR3 length equals 16 residues. Germline V CDR1 and CDR2: SGDLS, YYNGEE. CDR3 DNA sequence: TGTGCCAGCAGCGAGGGGAGTGGGATTCGCACAGATACGCAGTATTTT. This gives the protein CASSEGSGIRTDTQYF.

CDR3 DNA: TGTGCCAGCAGTGAATACCCCACAGGGGCAGGGGATACGCAGTATTTT. Translated: CASSEYPTGAGDTQYF. The genes are TRBV2 and TRBJ2-3; TRBD1 matches at 7 bases. The germline CDR1 and CDR2 sequences are SNHLY and FYNNEI. CDR3 length: 16 amino acids. The V segment lost 2 bases and the J segment 6 bases; nucleotides outside the gene matches: 11.

The V call is TRBV2, the J call TRBJ1-1, with 9 bases identical to TRBD1. The J segment lost 8 bases and the V segment lost 7 bases, leaving 11 bases of the junction unmatched. Germline V gene sequence: CDR1 SNHLY, CDR2 FYNNEI. There are 14 residues in the CDR3. CDR3 sequence reads: CASNPLRQGGEAFF. In DNA form, the CDR3 reads TGTGCCAGCAATCCACTTAGACAGGGGGGCGAAGCTTTCTTT.

The chain has TRBV5-1 and TRBJ1-2, with D uncertain. CDR1 and CDR2 (germline): SGHRS, YFSETQ. CDR3 length equals 13 residues. Trimming left V 0 bases short and J 7 bases short, with 10 bases between. CDR3 residues: CASSLGSVGGYTF. Written as DNA, the CDR3 is TGCGCCAGCAGCTTGGGGTCTGTCGGTGGCTACACCTTC.

The chain uses TRBV11-2 and TRBJ2-3; TRBD1 matches 7 bases. With V trimmed by 2 bases and J by 6 bases, 8 bases remained unmatched. The germline V gene has CDR1 SGHAT and CDR2 FQNNGV. The CDR3 runs to 15 residues. The CDR3 reads CASSLSDRERDTQYF. The CDR3 DNA follows: TGTGCCAGCAGCTTATCCGACAGGGAACGGGATACGCAGTATTTT.